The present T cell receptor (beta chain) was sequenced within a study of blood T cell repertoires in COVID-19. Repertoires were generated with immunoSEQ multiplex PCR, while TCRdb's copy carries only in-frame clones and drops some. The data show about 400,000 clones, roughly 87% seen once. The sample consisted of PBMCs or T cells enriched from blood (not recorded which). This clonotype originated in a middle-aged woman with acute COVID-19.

The CDR3 here is CARGQERLENTIYF. CDR3 nucleotide sequence: TGCGCCCGCGGACAGGAACGCCTCGAAAACACCATATATTTT. The J gene is TRBJ1-3, the V gene TRBV5-1; the match to TRBD1 covers 7 bases. This CDR3 is 14 amino acids long. Looked up from germline, CDR1 is SGHRS and CDR2 is YFSETQ. V shed 10 bases and J 6 bases; nucleotides not matched to a gene: 13.